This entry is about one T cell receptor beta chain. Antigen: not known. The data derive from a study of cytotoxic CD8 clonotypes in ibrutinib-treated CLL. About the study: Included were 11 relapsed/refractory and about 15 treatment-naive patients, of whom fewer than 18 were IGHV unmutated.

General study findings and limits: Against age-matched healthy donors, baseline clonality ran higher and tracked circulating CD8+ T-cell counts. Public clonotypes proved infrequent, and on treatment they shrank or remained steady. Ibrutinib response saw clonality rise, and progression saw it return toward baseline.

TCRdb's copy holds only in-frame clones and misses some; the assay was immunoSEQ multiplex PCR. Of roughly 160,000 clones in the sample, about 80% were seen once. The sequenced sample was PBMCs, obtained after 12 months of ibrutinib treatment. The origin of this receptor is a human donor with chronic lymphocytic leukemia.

CDR3: CASSQTRTEPSYEQYF. CDR3 DNA: TGTGCCAGCAGTCAAACTAGGACAGAGCCATCCTACGAGCAGTACTTC. The rearrangement uses TRBV6-4 and TRBJ2-7; possible D gene TRBD1, 6 bases. CDR1 and CDR2 from the germline V gene are MRHNA and SNTAGT. Trimming stripped 5 bases from V and 1 base from J, with 18 bases between. CDR3 length: 16 residues.